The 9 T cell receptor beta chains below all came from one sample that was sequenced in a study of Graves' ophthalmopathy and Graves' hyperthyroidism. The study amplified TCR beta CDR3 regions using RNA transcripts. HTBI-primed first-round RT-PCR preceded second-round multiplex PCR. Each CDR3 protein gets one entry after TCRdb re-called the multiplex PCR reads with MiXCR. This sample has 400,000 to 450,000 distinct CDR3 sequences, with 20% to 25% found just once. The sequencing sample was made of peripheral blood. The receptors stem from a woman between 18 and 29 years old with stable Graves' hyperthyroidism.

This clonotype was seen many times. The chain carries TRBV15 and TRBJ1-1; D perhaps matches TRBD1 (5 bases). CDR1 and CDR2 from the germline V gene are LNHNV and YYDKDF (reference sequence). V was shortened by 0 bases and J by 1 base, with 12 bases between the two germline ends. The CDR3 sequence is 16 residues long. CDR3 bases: TGTGCCACCAGCAGAGATCGTCCAGGGAGGAACACTGAAGCTTTCTTT. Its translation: CATSRDRPGRNTEAFF.

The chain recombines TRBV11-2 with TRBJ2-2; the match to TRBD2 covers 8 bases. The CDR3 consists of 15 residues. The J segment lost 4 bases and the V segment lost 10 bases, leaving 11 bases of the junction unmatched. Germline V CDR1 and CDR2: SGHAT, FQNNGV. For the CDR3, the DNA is TGTGCCATCGTATCGGGGGGGCGCGGCACCGGGGAGCTGTTTTTT. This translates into CAIVSGGRGTGELFF.

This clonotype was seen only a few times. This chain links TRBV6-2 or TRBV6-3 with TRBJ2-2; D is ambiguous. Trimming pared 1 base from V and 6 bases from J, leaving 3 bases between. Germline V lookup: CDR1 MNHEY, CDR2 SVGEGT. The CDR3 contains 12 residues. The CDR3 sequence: CASSYWAGELFF. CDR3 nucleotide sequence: TGTGCCAGCAGTTACTGGGCCGGGGAGCTGTTTTTT.

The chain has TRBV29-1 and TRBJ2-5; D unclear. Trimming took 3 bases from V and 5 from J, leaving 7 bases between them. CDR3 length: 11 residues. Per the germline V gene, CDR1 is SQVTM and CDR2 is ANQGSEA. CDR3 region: CSVDSGETQYF. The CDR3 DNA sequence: TGCAGCGTTGATTCTGGGGAGACCCAGTACTTC.

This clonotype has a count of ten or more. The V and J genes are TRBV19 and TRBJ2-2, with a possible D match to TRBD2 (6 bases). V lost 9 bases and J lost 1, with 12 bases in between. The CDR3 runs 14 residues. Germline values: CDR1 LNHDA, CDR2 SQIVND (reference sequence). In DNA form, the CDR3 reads TGTGCCAGCTCGGGGACTCAGAACACCGGGGAGCTGTTTTTT. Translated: CASSGTQNTGELFF.

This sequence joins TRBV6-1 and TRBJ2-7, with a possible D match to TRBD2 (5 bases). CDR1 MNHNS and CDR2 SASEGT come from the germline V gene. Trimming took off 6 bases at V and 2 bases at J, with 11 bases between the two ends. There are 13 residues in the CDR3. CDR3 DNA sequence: TGTGCCAGCAGGCGAGCGGAGCCCTACGAGCAGTACTTC. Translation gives CASRRAEPYEQYF.

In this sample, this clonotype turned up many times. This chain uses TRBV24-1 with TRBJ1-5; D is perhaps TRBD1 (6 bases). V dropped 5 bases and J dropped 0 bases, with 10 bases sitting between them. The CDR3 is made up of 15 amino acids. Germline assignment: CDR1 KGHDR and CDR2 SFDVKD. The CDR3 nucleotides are TGTGCCACCAGTGCTGACAGGAGTAGCAATCAGCCCCAGCATTTT. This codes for CATSADRSSNQPQHF.

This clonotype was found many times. The CDR3 is CASSFEAQETQYF. The CDR3 DNA follows: TGTGCCAGCAGTTTCGAGGCTCAAGAGACCCAGTACTTC. V gene TRBV28 combines with J gene TRBJ2-5; D call uncertain. There are 13 residues in the CDR3. Per germline, CDR1 MDHEN and CDR2 SYDVKM. Trimming pared 3 bases from V and 2 bases from J, leaving 7 bases between.

This CDR3 reads CASRGELRTYEQYF. The CDR3 nucleotides are TGTGCCAGCAGGGGGGAACTAAGGACCTACGAGCAGTACTTC. The genes are TRBV6-1 and TRBJ2-7; D is perhaps TRBD1 or TRBD2 (5 bases each). The germline V gene has CDR1 MNHNS and CDR2 SASEGT. CDR3 length: 14 residues. Deletions cut 6 bases from V and 2 bases from J, with 14 bases between.